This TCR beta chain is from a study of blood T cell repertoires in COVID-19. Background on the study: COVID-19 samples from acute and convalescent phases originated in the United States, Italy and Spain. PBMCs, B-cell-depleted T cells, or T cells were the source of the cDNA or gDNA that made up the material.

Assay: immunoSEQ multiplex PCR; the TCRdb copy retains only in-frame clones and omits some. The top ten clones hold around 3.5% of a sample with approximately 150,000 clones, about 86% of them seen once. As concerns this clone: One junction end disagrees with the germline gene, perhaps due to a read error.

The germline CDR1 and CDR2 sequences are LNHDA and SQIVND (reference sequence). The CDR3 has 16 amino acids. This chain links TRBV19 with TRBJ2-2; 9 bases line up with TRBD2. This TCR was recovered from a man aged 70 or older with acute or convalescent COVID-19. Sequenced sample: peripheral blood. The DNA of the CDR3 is TGTGCCAGTAGTATGGCTAGCGGGATACACACCGGGGAGCTGCTTTTT. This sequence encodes CASSMASGIHTGELLF. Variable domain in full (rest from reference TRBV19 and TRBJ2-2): DGGITQSPKYLFRKEGQNVTLSCEQNLNHDAMYWYRQDPGQGLRLIYYSQIVNDFQKGDIAEGYSVSREKKESFPLTVTSAQKNPTAFYLCASSMASGIHTGELLFGEGSRLTVL.